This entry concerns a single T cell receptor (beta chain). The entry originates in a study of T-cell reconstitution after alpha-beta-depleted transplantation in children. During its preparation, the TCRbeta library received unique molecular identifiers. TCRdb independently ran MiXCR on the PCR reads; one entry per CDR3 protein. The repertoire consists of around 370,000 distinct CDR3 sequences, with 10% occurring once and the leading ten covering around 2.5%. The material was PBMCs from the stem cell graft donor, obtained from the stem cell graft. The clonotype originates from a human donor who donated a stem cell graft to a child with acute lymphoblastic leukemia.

This CDR3 reads CASSHDPSGELFF. The DNA for the CDR3 is TGTGCCAGCAGCCACGACCCCTCCGGGGAGCTGTTTTTT. The V gene is TRBV11-2, the J gene TRBJ2-2, with no clear D. V dropped 5 bases and J dropped 6 bases, with 10 bases sitting between them. The V gene's germline CDR1 is SGHAT and CDR2 FQNNGV. CDR3 size: 13 residues. Using reference TRBV11-2 and TRBJ2-2 for the parts outside the CDR3, the full variable domain is EAGVAQSPRYKIIEKRQSVAFWCNPISGHATLYWYQQILGQGPKLLIQFQNNGVVDDSQLPKDRFSAERLKGVDSTLKIQPAKLEDSAVYLCASSHDPSGELFFGEGSRLTVL.